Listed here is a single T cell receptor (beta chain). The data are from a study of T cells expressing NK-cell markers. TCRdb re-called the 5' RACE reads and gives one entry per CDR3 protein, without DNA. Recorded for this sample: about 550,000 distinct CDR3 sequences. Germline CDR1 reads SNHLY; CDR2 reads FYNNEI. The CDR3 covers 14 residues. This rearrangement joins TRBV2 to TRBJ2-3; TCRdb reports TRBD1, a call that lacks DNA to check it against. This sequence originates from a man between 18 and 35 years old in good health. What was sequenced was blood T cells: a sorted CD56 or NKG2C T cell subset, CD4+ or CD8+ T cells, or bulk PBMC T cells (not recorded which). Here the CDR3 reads CASNPGTEADTQYF.